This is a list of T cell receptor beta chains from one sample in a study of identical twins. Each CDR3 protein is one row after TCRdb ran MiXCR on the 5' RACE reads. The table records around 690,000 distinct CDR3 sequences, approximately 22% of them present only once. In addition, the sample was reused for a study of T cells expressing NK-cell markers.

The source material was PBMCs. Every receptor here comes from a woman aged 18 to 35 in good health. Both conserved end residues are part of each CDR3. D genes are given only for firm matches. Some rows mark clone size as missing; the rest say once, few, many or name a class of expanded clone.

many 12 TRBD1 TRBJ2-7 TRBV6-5 TGTGCCAGCAGTGGACAGGGTTTCGAGCAGTACTTC CASSGQGFEQYF
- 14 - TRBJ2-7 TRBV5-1 TGCGCCAGCAGCCGGGGGAGATCGCCCTACGAGCAGTACTTC CASSRGRSPYEQYF
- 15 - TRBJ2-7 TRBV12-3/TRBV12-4 TGTGCCAGCAGTCGGACGGTCACTCTCACCTACGAGCAGTACTTC CASSRTVTLTYEQYF
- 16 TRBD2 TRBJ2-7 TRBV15 TGTGCCACCAGCAGAGGTAGCGGGAACGGCTCCTACGAGCAGTACTTC CATSRGSGNGSYEQYF
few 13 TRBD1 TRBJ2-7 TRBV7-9 TGTGCCAGCAGCTTCTCAGGGGGCAACGAGCAGTACTTC CASSFSGGNEQYF
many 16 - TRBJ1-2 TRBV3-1 TGTGCCAGCAGCCAAGGGCTCGTAGAATTTCGAGGGGGCTACACCTTC CASSQGLVEFRGGYTF
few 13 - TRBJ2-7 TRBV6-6 TGTGCCAGCAGTTACTCGATTAGAGCTGAGCAGTACTTC CASSYSIRAEQYF
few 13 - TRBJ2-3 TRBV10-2 TGCGCCAGCAGTGGGGGGGTAGCTGGTACGCAGTATTTT CASSGGVAGTQYF
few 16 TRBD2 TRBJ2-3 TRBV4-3 TGCGCCAGCAGCCAATCCGGACTAGCGGGAGAAGATACGCAGTATTTT CASSQSGLAGEDTQYF
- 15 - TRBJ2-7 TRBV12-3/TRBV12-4 TGTGCCAGCAGTGAAAACTTGGACCCGTTAAGGGAGCAGGACTTC CASSENLDPLREQDF
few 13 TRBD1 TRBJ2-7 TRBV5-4 TGTGCCAGCAGCTACAGGGGGCATTACGAGCAGTACTTC CASSYRGHYEQYF
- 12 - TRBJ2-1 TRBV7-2 TGTGCCAGCAAACGGGGCTACAATGAGCAGTTCTTC CASKRGYNEQFF
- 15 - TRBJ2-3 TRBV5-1 TGCGCCAGCAGCTCGGCGGGCTTTAGCACAGATACGCAGTATTTT CASSSAGFSTDTQYF
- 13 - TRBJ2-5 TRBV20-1 TGCAGTGCTAGAGCAGGGGCCGCGGAGACCCAGTACTTC CSARAGAAETQYF
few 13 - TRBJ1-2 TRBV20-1 TGCAGTGCTAGAAGGGGAGGGGCCTATGGCTACACCTTC CSARRGGAYGYTF
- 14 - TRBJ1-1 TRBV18 TGTGCCAGCTCAGCTGAGACAGTGAACTCTGAAGCTTTCTTT CASSAETVNSEAFF
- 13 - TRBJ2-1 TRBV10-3 TGTGCCATCAGGGACGACTCCTACAATGAGCAGTTCTTC CAIRDDSYNEQFF
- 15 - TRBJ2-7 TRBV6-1 TGTGCCAGCAGCCAGACACTGACAGTCTCCTACGAGCAGTACTTC CASSQTLTVSYEQYF
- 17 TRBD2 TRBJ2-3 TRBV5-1 TGCGCCAGCAGCTTGGGACTAGCGGGGGCACTCACAGATACGCAGTATTTT CASSLGLAGALTDTQYF
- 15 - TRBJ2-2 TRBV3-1 TGTGCCAGCAGCCAATGGCAGGGCGACACCGGGGAGCTGTTTTTT CASSQWQGDTGELFF
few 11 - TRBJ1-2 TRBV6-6 TGTGCCAGCAGTTACAATGATGGCTACACCTTC CASSYNDGYTF
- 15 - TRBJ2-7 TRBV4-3 TGCGCCAGCAGCCAAATGACAGGCCCTCCCTACGAGCAGTACTTC CASSQMTGPPYEQYF
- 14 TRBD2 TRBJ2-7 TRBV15 TGTGCCACCAGCGGGTTAGCGGGGGGCTACGAGCAGTACTTC CATSGLAGGYEQYF
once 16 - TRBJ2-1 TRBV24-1 TGTGCCACCAGTGATTCCGGGACCGCAGACTACAATGAGCAGTTCTTC CATSDSGTADYNEQFF
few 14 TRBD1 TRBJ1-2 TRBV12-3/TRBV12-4 TGTGCCAGCAGTTCCCGGGACAGGGACCCTGGCTACACCTTC CASSSRDRDPGYTF
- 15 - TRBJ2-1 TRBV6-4 TGTGCCAGCAGTGACAGCCCCAGATCCTACAATGAGCAGTTCTTC CASSDSPRSYNEQFF
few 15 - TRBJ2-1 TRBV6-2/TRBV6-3 TGTGCCAGCAGTTACTTAGTAACACTTAAGAATGAGCAGTTCTTC CASSYLVTLKNEQFF
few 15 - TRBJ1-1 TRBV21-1 TGTGCCAGCAGCAAAGGTCGTCTTGGGCAGGGTGAAGCTTTCTTT CASSKGRLGQGEAFF
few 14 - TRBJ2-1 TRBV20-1 TGCAGTGCACCTGACGACACCTCCTACAATGAGCAGTTCTTC CSAPDDTSYNEQFF
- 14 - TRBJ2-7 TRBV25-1 TGTGCCAGCAGTGGGGGGGTGACAGGGCCCGAGCAGTACTTC CASSGGVTGPEQYF
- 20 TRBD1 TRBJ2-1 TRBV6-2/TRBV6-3 TGTGCCAGCAGTTACTCTCAACCTGACAGGGATAGCTACATGAGCAATGAGCAGTTCTTC CASSYSQPDRDSYMSNEQFF
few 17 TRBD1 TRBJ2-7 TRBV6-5 TGTGCCAGCAGTTACCAACTAACAGGGGGTTCCCCTGACGAGCAGTACTTC CASSYQLTGGSPDEQYF
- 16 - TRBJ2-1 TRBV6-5 TGTGCCAGCAGTTACCCCCCAGGAGCACCCTACAATGAGCAGTTCTTC CASSYPPGAPYNEQFF